The 4 T cell receptor beta chains presented below share a single source sample, sequenced in a study of shared clonotypes between healthy human individuals. Repertoires were generated with immunoSEQ multiplex PCR, while TCRdb's copy carries only in-frame clones and drops some. There are roughly 480,000 clones in the sample; roughly 85% occur only once, and approximately 12% lies in the top ten. Specimen: PBMCs. These receptors were taken from a woman aged 40-49 years in good health. Some clones in this sample may be carry-over from other donors' samples.

This clone was observed a single time. The genes are TRBV7-3 and TRBJ2-7, with 11 bases fitting TRBD1. This CDR3 contains 15 residues. Losses at the gene ends were 5 bases for V and 6 bases for J; bases not matched to a gene: 9. Germline V CDR1 and CDR2: SGHTA, FQGTGA. As DNA, the CDR3 is TGTGCCAGCAGCCCAGAGGGACAGGGGGTACGCGAGCAGTACTTC. This sequence encodes CASSPEGQGVREQYF.

The chain recombines TRBV11-1 with TRBJ2-3; D remains unclear. The germline V and J ends were trimmed by 1 base and 2 bases, with 7 bases remaining between them. CDR1 and CDR2 from the germline V gene are SGHAT and FQDESV (reference sequence). The CDR3 is 14 residues long. This CDR3 is CASSLDPHTDTQYF. CDR3 sequence (DNA): TGTGCCAGCAGCTTAGACCCCCACACAGATACGCAGTATTTT.

The V and J genes are TRBV7-2 and TRBJ2-3; D call uncertain. Germline CDR1 SGHTA, CDR2 FQGNSA. This CDR3 contains 13 residues. Trimming took off 3 bases at V and 2 bases at J, with 6 bases between the two ends. CDR3 region: CASSFITTDTQYF. The CDR3 DNA reads TGTGCCAGCAGCTTCATTACCACAGATACGCAGTATTTT.

The genes are TRBV28 and TRBJ2-1; possibly TRBD1 for D (5 bases). The CDR3 extends over 15 amino acids. Per the germline V gene, CDR1 is MDHEN and CDR2 is SYDVKM. Between the trimmed V and J ends, which lost 2 bases and 2 bases, there was a span of 10 bases. This CDR3 reads CASSLRQQTYNEQFF. CDR3 in DNA: TGTGCCAGCAGTTTACGACAGCAAACCTACAATGAGCAGTTCTTC.